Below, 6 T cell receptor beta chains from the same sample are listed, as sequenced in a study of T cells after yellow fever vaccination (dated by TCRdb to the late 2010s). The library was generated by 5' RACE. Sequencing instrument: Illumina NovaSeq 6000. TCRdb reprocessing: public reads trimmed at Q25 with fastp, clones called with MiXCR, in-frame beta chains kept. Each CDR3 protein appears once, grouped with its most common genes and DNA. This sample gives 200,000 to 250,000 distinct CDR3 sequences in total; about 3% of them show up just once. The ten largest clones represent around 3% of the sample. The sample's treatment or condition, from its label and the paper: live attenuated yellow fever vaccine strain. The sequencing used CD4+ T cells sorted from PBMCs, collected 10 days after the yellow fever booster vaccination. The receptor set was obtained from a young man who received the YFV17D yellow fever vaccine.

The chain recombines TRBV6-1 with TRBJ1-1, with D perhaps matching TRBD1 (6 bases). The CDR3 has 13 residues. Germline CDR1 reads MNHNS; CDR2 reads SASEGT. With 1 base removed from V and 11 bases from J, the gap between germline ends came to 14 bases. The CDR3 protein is CASSEGFWGHAFF. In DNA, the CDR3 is TGTGCCAGCAGTGAAGGGTTTTGGGGGCATGCTTTCTTT.

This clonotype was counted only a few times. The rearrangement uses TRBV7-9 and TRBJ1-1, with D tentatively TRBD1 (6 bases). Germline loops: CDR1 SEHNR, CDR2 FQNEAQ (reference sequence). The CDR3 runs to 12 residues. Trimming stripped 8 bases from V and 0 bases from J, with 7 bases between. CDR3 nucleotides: TGTGCCAGCGGACAGTTGAACACTGAAGCTTTCTTT. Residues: CASGQLNTEAFF.

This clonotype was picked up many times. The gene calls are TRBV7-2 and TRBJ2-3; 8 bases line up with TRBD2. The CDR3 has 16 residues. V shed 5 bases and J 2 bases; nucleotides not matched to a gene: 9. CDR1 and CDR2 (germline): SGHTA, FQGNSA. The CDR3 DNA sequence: TGTGCCAGCAGCAACGGGGGGGCTGTCCTCACAGATACGCAGTATTTT. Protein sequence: CASSNGGAVLTDTQYF. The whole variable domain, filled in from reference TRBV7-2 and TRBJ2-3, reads GAGVSQSPSNKVTEKGKDVELRCDPISGHTALYWYRQSLGQGLEFLIYFQGNSAPDKSGLPSDRFSAERTGGSVSTLTIQRTQQEDSAVYLCASSNGGAVLTDTQYFGPGTRLTVL.

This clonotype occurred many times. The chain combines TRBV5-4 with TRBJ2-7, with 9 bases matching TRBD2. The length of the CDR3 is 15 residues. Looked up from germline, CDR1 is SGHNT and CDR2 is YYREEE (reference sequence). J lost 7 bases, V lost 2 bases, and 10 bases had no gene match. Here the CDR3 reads CASSFGLAGPWEQYF. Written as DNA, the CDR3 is TGTGCCAGCAGCTTTGGGCTAGCGGGGCCTTGGGAGCAGTACTTC. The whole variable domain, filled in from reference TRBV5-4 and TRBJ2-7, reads ETGVTQSPTHLIKTRGQQVTLRCSSQSGHNTVSWYQQALGQGPQFIFQYYREEENGRGNFPPRFSGLQFPNYSSELNVNALELDDSALYLCASSFGLAGPWEQYFGPGTRLTVT.

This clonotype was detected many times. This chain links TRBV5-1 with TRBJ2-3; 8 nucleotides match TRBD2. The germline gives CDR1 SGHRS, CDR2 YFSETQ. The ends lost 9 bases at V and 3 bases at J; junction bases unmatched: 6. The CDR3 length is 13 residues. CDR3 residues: CAIREGITDTQYF. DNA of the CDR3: TGCGCCATCCGGGAGGGTATAACAGATACGCAGTATTTT.

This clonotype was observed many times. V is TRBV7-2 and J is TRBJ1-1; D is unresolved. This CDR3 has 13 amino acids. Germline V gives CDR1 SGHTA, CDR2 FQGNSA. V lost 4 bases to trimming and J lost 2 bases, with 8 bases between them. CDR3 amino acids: CASSSDPNTEAFF. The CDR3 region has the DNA TGTGCCAGCAGCTCCGACCCTAACACTGAAGCTTTCTTT.